Below, 11 T cell receptor beta chains from the same sample are listed, as sequenced in a study of regulatory T cells in long-lasting Graves disease. Arm-PCR of CDR3 regions with iRepertoire HTBI primers generated TCR beta libraries. TCRdb re-derived calls from the multiplex PCR reads in MiXCR, one entry per CDR3 protein. Of about 530,000 distinct CDR3 sequences detected, roughly 15% appear once; the ten largest clones hold approximately 25%. Regarding time point: newly diagnosed GD, antithyroid drugs for less than 3 months. Preparation of the TCR library used RNA extracted from PBMCs. In addition, the sample was reused for a study of T cells in Graves' hyperthyroidism and ophthalmopathy.

Sequencing was performed on peripheral blood mononuclear cells (PBMCs), taken at new diagnosis, from a patient treated with antithyroid drugs. The receptors were gathered from a woman aged 35-65 years with Graves disease.

This clonotype was seen at least ten times. CDR3 sequence: CASTPGINQETQYF. CDR3 nucleotides: TGTGCCAGCACACCCGGGATTAACCAAGAGACCCAGTACTTC. This chain links TRBV3-1 with TRBJ2-5, with a tentative D call TRBD2 (5 bases). CDR1 is LGHDT and CDR2 is YNNKEL in the germline V gene (reference sequence). The CDR3 totals 14 residues. The V gene lost 7 bases and the J gene lost 0 bases, with 12 bases spanning the gap.

The chain uses TRBV10-2 and TRBJ2-1; no reliable D call. In germline, CDR1 is WSHSY, CDR2 SAAADI. The CDR3 consists of 15 residues. The V gene lost 8 bases and the J gene lost 3 bases, with 17 bases spanning the gap. CDR3 bases: TGCGCCAGCGAGGAAACCCGAAAAAACTACAATGAGCAGTTCTTC. Translating it yields CASEETRKNYNEQFF.

This clonotype has a count of ten or more. V is TRBV6-1 and J is TRBJ1-5; D is possibly TRBD1 (6 bases). Trimming removed 5 bases at V and 0 bases at J, with 17 bases between. The CDR3 spans 17 residues. CDR1 is MNHNS, CDR2 SASEGT, per germline. For the CDR3, the DNA is TGTGCCAGCAGTATATTACAGGGAGCGGGTAGCAATCAGCCCCAGCATTTT. It codes for CASSILQGAGSNQPQHF.

This clonotype came up many times. V is TRBV5-1 and J is TRBJ1-4; D remains unclear. This CDR3 is 14 amino acids long. Between the trimmed V and J ends, which lost 3 bases and 2 bases, there was a span of 8 bases. Germline V gene lookup returns CDR1 SGHRS and CDR2 YFSETQ. CDR3 in DNA: TGCGCCAGCAGCTCGGACGGGACTAATGAAAAACTGTTTTTT. Its protein product is CASSSDGTNEKLFF. Complete variable domain (other parts from reference TRBV5-1 and TRBJ1-4): KAGVTQTPRYLIKTRGQQVTLSCSPISGHRSVSWYQQTPGQGLQFLFEYFSETQRNKGNFPGRFSGRQFSNSRSEMNVSTLELGDSALYLCASSSDGTNEKLFFGSGTQLSVL.

V and J are TRBV20-1 and TRBJ2-5; tentatively, D is TRBD2 (7 bases). Germline V gives CDR1 DFQATT, CDR2 SNEGSKA (reference sequence). The CDR3 is 16 amino acids. V was clipped by 5 bases and J by 5 bases, with 24 bases between them. CDR3 in DNA: TGCAGTGCTGGTCCTGGGGGGGCGGGGCGATGGGAGACCCAGTACTTC. Translated: CSAGPGGAGRWETQYF.

There are a few counts of this clonotype. V is TRBV27 and J is TRBJ2-2; D might be TRBD2 (5 bases). The CDR3 runs 17 residues. Trimming removed 3 bases from V and 6 bases from J, with 20 bases in between. Germline CDR1 reads MNHEY; CDR2 reads SMNVEV (reference sequence). The CDR3 here is CASSFARGGFWPGELFF. As DNA, the CDR3 is TGTGCCAGCAGTTTCGCACGGGGTGGTTTTTGGCCCGGGGAGCTGTTTTTT.

Only a few counts were recorded for this clonotype. The rearrangement joins TRBV20-1 to TRBJ1-5, with D perhaps TRBD1 (5 bases). The V end lost 5 bases, the J end lost 7 bases, and 15 bases lay between the germline ends. The CDR3 is 13 residues long. CDR1 DFQATT and CDR2 SNEGSKA come from the germline V gene (reference sequence). The CDR3 loop is CSAVGGGEQPQHF. The CDR3, as DNA: TGCAGTGCTGTTGGGGGGGGGGAACAGCCCCAGCATTTT.

In this sample, this clonotype turned up a few times. The chain carries TRBV3-1 and TRBJ2-7, with D perhaps TRBD1 or TRBD2 (5 bases each). With 2 bases removed from V and 4 bases from J, the gap between germline ends came to 15 bases. CDR3 length: 15 amino acids. Germline lookup yields CDR1 LGHDT and CDR2 YNNKEL (reference sequence). DNA for the CDR3: TGTGCCAGCAGCCAACATGTGGGGGACGGGTACGAGCAGTACTTC. This encodes CASSQHVGDGYEQYF.

This clonotype has at least ten counts. The genes are TRBV28 and TRBJ1-1; the D is unclear. CDR1 and CDR2 from the germline V gene are MDHEN and SYDVKM. The CDR3 length is 13 residues. Between the trimmed V and J ends, which lost 8 bases and 1 base, there was a span of 11 bases. The CDR3 loop is CASGFTRNTEAFF. In DNA form, the CDR3 reads TGTGCCAGCGGATTTACACGGAACACTGAAGCTTTCTTT.

There are many counts of this clonotype. The V gene is TRBV28, the J gene TRBJ2-7, with a weak D call TRBD1 (6 bases). V lost 8 bases and J lost 3, with 38 bases in between. In germline, CDR1 is MDHEN, CDR2 SYDVKM. CDR3 length: 21 amino acids. The CDR3 here is CASFSPTLNREGIYPLYEQYF. CDR3 sequence (DNA): TGTGCCAGCTTCTCCCCGACCCTCAACAGGGAAGGAATATATCCCCTCTACGAGCAGTACTTC. Full variable domain (rest looked up from reference TRBV28 and TRBJ2-7): DVKVTQSSRYLVKRTGEKVFLECVQDMDHENMFWYRQDPGLGLRLIYFSYDVKMKEKGDIPEGYSVSREKKERFSLILESASTNQTSMYLCASFSPTLNREGIYPLYEQYFGPGTRLTVT.

This clonotype was found a few times. The chain links TRBV9 to TRBJ1-1; D unresolved. V was pared by 0 bases and J by 5 bases, with 8 bases between. CDR3 size: 13 residues. Germline V gene sequence: CDR1 SGDLS, CDR2 YYNGEE. In DNA form, the CDR3 reads TGTGCCAGCAGCGTAGCCCAAAAGACTGAAGCTTTCTTT. The encoded protein is CASSVAQKTEAFF.